This record covers a single T cell receptor (beta chain). Libraries were prepared by immunoSEQ multiplex PCR; TCRdb keeps only in-frame clonotypes and omits some of them. The sample includes around 210,000 clones, roughly 85% of them seen just once. This sample is drawn from a study of blood T cell repertoires in COVID-19. The CDR3 extends over 12 amino acids. Trimming left V 5 bases short and J 6 bases short, with 10 bases between. The sequencing sample was made of peripheral blood. This TCR derives from a man aged 50-60 years with COVID-19, enrolled during active disease. The chain has TRBV12-3 or TRBV12-4 and TRBJ1-2, with D maybe TRBD1 (5 bases). CDR3 DNA: TGTGCCAGCAGTCCCGACAGAGATGGCTACACCTTC. This gives the protein CASSPDRDGYTF.